The 17 T cell receptor beta chains reported below all come from one sample, sequenced in a study of CD8+ T cells in alopecia areata. Extracted from the samples, RNA was reverse transcribed into cDNA to serve as the sequencing template. Data came from immunoSEQ multiplex PCR; TCRdb stores just in-frame clones and leaves some out. This sample yields 170,000 or so clones, of which 63% are seen a single time; 1.7% belongs to the top ten. The specimen comprised CD4+ T cells sorted from blood, sampled at week 0. The receptors were gathered from a human donor with alopecia areata.

This chain links TRBV18 with TRBJ1-2, with D possibly being TRBD1 (5 bases). CDR1 KGHSH and CDR2 LQKENI come from the germline V gene. V was shortened by 6 bases and J by 11 bases, with 16 bases between the two germline ends. The length of the CDR3 is 12 residues. The CDR3 loop reads CASSPVGDGYTF. The CDR3 DNA sequence: TGTGCCAGCTCCCCGGTAGGGGACGGGTACACCTTC.

The chain employs TRBV5-6 and TRBJ2-3; D is uncertain. The length of the CDR3 is 13 residues. V was pared by 1 base and J by 2 bases, with 5 bases between. CDR1 is SGHDT and CDR2 is YYEEEE in the germline V gene. CDR3 in amino acids: CASSLTSTDTQYF. In DNA, the CDR3 is TGTGCCAGCAGCTTGACTTCCACAGATACGCAGTATTTT.

V and J are TRBV7-2 and TRBJ1-1; D gene uncertain. This CDR3 is built from 14 residues. Trimming stripped 5 bases from V and 0 bases from J, with 10 bases between. Germline assignment: CDR1 SGHTA and CDR2 FQGNSA. CDR3 sequence: CASSISLMNTEAFF. The CDR3 region has the DNA TGTGCCAGCAGCATCAGCCTGATGAACACTGAAGCTTTCTTT.

The chain has TRBV4-3 and TRBJ1-2; D gene uncertain. This CDR3 spans 13 amino acids. Germline V gene data show CDR1 as LGHNA and CDR2 as YSLEER. V lost 3 bases to trimming and J lost 7 bases, with 12 bases between them. CDR3 sequence: CASSHDRRFGYTF. CDR3 bases: TGCGCCAGCAGCCACGACCGGCGGTTTGGCTACACCTTC.

The gene calls are TRBV15 and TRBJ1-2, with a tentative D call TRBD1 (6 bases). This CDR3 contains 15 residues. V gave up 0 bases and J gave up 8 bases, with 16 bases separating them. Looked up from germline, CDR1 is LNHNV and CDR2 is YYDKDF (reference sequence). The DNA for the CDR3 is TGTGCCACCAGCAGAGATCCTCAGGGGTCCTCAGGCTACACCTTC. Residues: CATSRDPQGSSGYTF.

This sequence joins TRBV30 and TRBJ2-5; the match to TRBD2 covers 10 bases. Germline CDR1 and CDR2: GTSNPN and SVGIG (reference sequence). V trimming: 4 bases; J trimming: 4 bases; junction bases outside the gene matches: 12. The CDR3 extends over 16 amino acids. CDR3 in DNA: TGTGCCTGGAAGCACCGCTTAGCGGGGGGCTCAGAGACCCAGTACTTC. This sequence encodes CAWKHRLAGGSETQYF. Looking up the rest from reference TRBV30 and TRBJ2-5 gives the full variable domain: SQTIHQWPATLVQPVGSPLSLECTVEGTSNPNLYWYRQAAGRGLQLLFYSVGIGQISSEVPQNLSASRPQDRQFILSSKKLLLSDSGFYLCAWKHRLAGGSETQYFGPGTRLLVL.

J is TRBJ2-4 and V is TRBV29-1; 9 nucleotides match TRBD1. V shed 5 bases and J 4 bases; nucleotides not matched to a gene: 9. This CDR3 has 15 residues. Germline V lookup: CDR1 SQVTM, CDR2 ANQGSEA. This CDR3 reads CSVYSLGTGKNIQYF. The CDR3 bases are TGCAGCGTTTATTCGTTAGGGACAGGGAAAAACATTCAGTACTTC.

This clone was detected only a few times. This chain joins TRBV29-1 and TRBJ2-2; possibly TRBD1 for D (6 bases). The germline V gene has CDR1 SQVTM and CDR2 ANQGSEA. The V gene lost 6 bases and the J gene lost 2 bases, with 16 bases spanning the gap. The CDR3 length is 15 residues. In nucleotides, the CDR3 is TGCAGCGTCAAGACAGACAGGATTAACACCGGGGAGCTGTTTTTT. Residues: CSVKTDRINTGELFF.

The V and J genes are TRBV7-3 and TRBJ2-1; TRBD2 agrees at 10 bases. CDR3 length: 15 residues. In germline, CDR1 is SGHTA, CDR2 FQGTGA. V trimming: 5 bases; J trimming: 7 bases; junction bases outside the gene matches: 8. This CDR3 reads CASSPRSGGGNEQFF. CDR3 in DNA: TGTGCCAGCAGCCCCCGGAGCGGGGGGGGTAATGAGCAGTTCTTC.

The chain employs TRBV5-1 and TRBJ2-7, with a weak D call TRBD1 (6 bases). The V end lost 8 bases, the J end lost 0 bases, and 15 bases lay between the germline ends. This CDR3 comprises 14 residues. Per the germline V gene, CDR1 is SGHRS and CDR2 is YFSETQ. CDR3 nucleotide sequence: TGCGCCAGTAGTCTACCGGACAGCTCCTACGAGCAGTACTTC. Residues: CASSLPDSSYEQYF.

This chain uses TRBV7-9 with TRBJ2-3; weak D call: TRBD1 (7 bases). The CDR3 runs 14 residues. Deletions cut 9 bases from V and 2 bases from J, with 15 bases between. CDR1 and CDR2 from the germline V gene are SEHNR and FQNEAQ (reference sequence). CDR3 nucleotide sequence: TGTGCCAGTAGCGGTGACAGGGACACAGATACGCAGTATTTT. Amino acids: CASSGDRDTDTQYF.

The chain joins TRBV4-1 to TRBJ2-1; TRBD1 matches 7 bases. Germline V lookup: CDR1 MGHRA, CDR2 YSYEKL. This CDR3 comprises 12 residues. The DNA for the CDR3 is TGCGCTCTTTCGACAGGGCTCGGTGAGCAGTTCTTC. This sequence encodes CALSTGLGEQFF.

This clone occurred once. CDR3 region: CSASGGNEQYF. CDR3 sequence (DNA): TGCAGCGCCTCCGGGGGTAACGAGCAGTACTTC. The J gene is TRBJ2-7, the V gene TRBV29-1; maybe TRBD2 (6 bases). The CDR3 is 11 amino acids. Trimming stripped 7 bases from V and 5 bases from J, with 12 bases between. Germline-derived CDR1 and CDR2 are SQVTM and ANQGSEA.

V and J are TRBV11-2 and TRBJ1-1; D perhaps matches TRBD1 (5 bases). V gave up 1 base and J gave up 2 bases, with 8 bases separating them. Germline CDR1 SGHAT, CDR2 FQNNGV. This CDR3 comprises 14 residues. This chain's CDR3 is CASSLVQGNTEAFF. CDR3 DNA sequence: TGTGCCAGCAGCTTAGTTCAGGGAAACACTGAAGCTTTCTTT.

The chain recombines TRBV29-1 with TRBJ2-4, with TRBD1 matching 7 bases. The CDR3 consists of 17 residues. J gave up 7 bases and V 6 bases, and 21 bases lay outside the gene matches. CDR1 is SQVTM and CDR2 is ANQGSEA in the germline V gene. The CDR3 sequence is CSVFSKGSDRVVNIQYF. CDR3 sequence (DNA): TGCAGCGTCTTCTCCAAGGGGTCCGACAGGGTGGTGAACATTCAGTACTTC.

This clone was seen only a few times. The CDR3 loop reads CASSLGRGQSTEAFF. CDR3 nucleotide sequence: TGTGCCAGCAGCTTAGGACGGGGACAGTCCACTGAAGCTTTCTTT. The rearrangement uses TRBV7-2 and TRBJ1-1; 7 bases fit TRBD1. V lost 1 base and J lost 4; bases outside the gene matches: 6. The CDR3 length is 15 residues. Per the germline V gene, CDR1 is SGHTA and CDR2 is FQGNSA.

The chain couples TRBV29-1 to TRBJ1-1; tentatively, D is TRBD1 (5 bases). Germline CDR1 SQVTM, CDR2 ANQGSEA. The CDR3 is 13 amino acids. Trimming took 7 bases from V and 2 from J, leaving 14 bases between them. CDR3 sequence (DNA): TGCAGCGCTCAACTCCGGGACAACACTGAAGCTTTCTTT. This translates into CSAQLRDNTEAFF.